Each of the 31 T cell receptor beta chains below was sequenced from the same sample in a study of long-term antiretroviral therapy in people with HIV. The libraries were made with immunoSEQ v3.0 at survey level. Sequenced by immunoSEQ multiplex PCR; TCRdb stores in-frame clones only, minus some. The repertoire holds approximately 18,000 clones, roughly 80% seen once, with around 14% in the top ten. The specimen was unsorted PBMCs, collected less than 2.2 years before starting antiretroviral therapy. All receptors derive from a man aged 25 to 45 with HIV.

This clone was recorded only once. The chain is built from TRBV29-1 and TRBJ2-5; D is undetermined. Trimming left V 5 bases short and J 1 base short, with 11 bases between. CDR1 is SQVTM, CDR2 ANQGSEA, per germline. This CDR3 has 13 residues. As DNA, the CDR3 is TGCAGCGTTACCAACTGGATCCAAGAGACCCAGTACTTC. Amino acid sequence: CSVTNWIQETQYF. Drawing the rest from reference TRBV29-1 and TRBJ2-5, the complete variable domain is SAVISQKPSRDICQRGTSLTIQCQVDSQVTMMFWYRQQPGQSLTLIATANQGSEATYESGFVIDKFPISRPNLTFSTLTVSNMSPEDSSIYLCSVTNWIQETQYFGPGTRLLVL.

Regarding this clone: A read error is likely here: a far larger clone is one base away. The CDR3 protein is CASSFSGGPSYEQYF. Written as DNA, the CDR3 is TGTGCCAGCAGCTTTAGCGGGGGCCCATCCTACGAGCAGTACTTC. The chain carries TRBV21-1 and TRBJ2-7; the D call in the table, TRBD2, was not verified against the DNA. TRBV21-1 is assigned pseudogene status. This CDR3 is 15 amino acids long.

The J gene is TRBJ2-1, the V gene TRBV6-6, with 9 bases aligning to TRBD2. CDR3 length: 15 residues. V lost 6 bases and J lost 4; bases outside the gene matches: 7. The germline V gene encodes CDR1 MNHNY and CDR2 SVGAGI (reference sequence). CDR3 nucleotides: TGTGCCAGCAGCCCTCTAGCGGGACTATACAATGAGCAGTTCTTC. Its translation: CASSPLAGLYNEQFF.

The gene calls are TRBV7-2 and TRBJ2-7; D could derive from TRBD1 or TRBD2 (5 bases each). This CDR3 has 15 residues. From germline, CDR1 is SGHTA and CDR2 FQGNSA. Trimming stripped 5 bases from V and 2 bases from J, with 16 bases between. The CDR3 region is CASSPTGTAAYEQYF. The CDR3 coding sequence is TGTGCCAGCAGCCCAACCGGGACCGCAGCCTACGAGCAGTACTTC.

This sequence joins TRBV11-1 and TRBJ2-3, with unresolved D. This CDR3 spans 15 amino acids. Trimming stripped 5 bases from V and 0 bases from J, with 12 bases between. CDR1 SGHAT and CDR2 FQDESV come from the germline V gene (reference sequence). The CDR3 here is CASSPRVSSTDTQYF. CDR3 sequence (DNA): TGTGCCAGCAGCCCCCGGGTCTCAAGCACAGATACGCAGTATTTT.

This chain links TRBV7-9 with TRBJ2-6; TRBD1 matches 7 bases. Per the germline V gene, CDR1 is SEHNR and CDR2 is FQNEAQ (reference sequence). The CDR3 has 16 residues. V was clipped by 3 bases and J by 2 bases; unmatched bases: 4. CDR3 bases: TGTGCCAGCAGCTTTCTAGGGGGCGCTGGGGCCAACGTCCTGACTTTC. Translating it yields CASSFLGGAGANVLTF.

V usage is TRBV6-1 and J usage is TRBJ2-5; D uncertain. The V end was cut by 1 base, the J end by 7 bases, with 16 bases between. CDR1 is MNHNS, CDR2 SASEGT, per germline. The CDR3 totals 15 residues. DNA of the CDR3: TGTGCCAGCAGTGAAGAGGTCAGCCAGTTAGGGACCCAGTACTTC. It specifies CASSEEVSQLGTQYF.

The rearrangement joins TRBV7-2 to TRBJ2-7; 9 nucleotides match TRBD2. CDR3 length: 15 residues. The germline V gene encodes CDR1 SGHTA and CDR2 FQGNSA. With V trimmed by 5 bases and J by 0 bases, 5 bases remained unmatched. For the CDR3, the DNA is TGTGCCAGCAGCCGACTAGCGGCAACCTCCTACGAGCAGTACTTC. It specifies CASSRLAATSYEQYF.

The CDR3 here is CASSRQPNTGELFF. CDR3 nucleotides: TGTGCCAGCAGCAGACAGCCGAACACCGGGGAGCTGTTTTTT. The chain recombines TRBV11-3 with TRBJ2-2; maybe TRBD1 (5 bases). V gave up 5 bases and J gave up 0 bases, with 7 bases separating them. Germline CDR1 reads SGHNT; CDR2 reads YENEEA. The CDR3 sequence is 14 residues long.

The chain links TRBV14 to TRBJ2-1; TRBD2 agrees at 14 bases. V gave up 1 base and J gave up 14 bases; unmatched junction bases: 13. The CDR3 loop spans 17 amino acids. Germline CDR1 reads SGHDN; CDR2 reads FVKESK. CDR3 nucleotide sequence: TGTGCCAGCAGCCAAGGCCTGGGACTAGCGGGAGACTTAGGAGAGTTCTTC. It encodes CASSQGLGLAGDLGEFF.

The chain links TRBV6-5 to TRBJ2-1; 12 positions match TRBD1. The CDR3 runs to 14 residues. In germline, CDR1 is MNHEY, CDR2 SVGAGI. V was clipped by 4 bases and J by 8 bases; unmatched bases: 3. The CDR3 nucleotides are TGTGCCAGCAGTTCGGGACAGGGGGCAGATGAGCAGTTCTTC. As protein: CASSSGQGADEQFF.

This clone was counted a few times. The rearrangement links TRBV11-2 to TRBJ2-1; a weak D match, TRBD2 (6 bases). Trimming took off 1 base at V and 8 bases at J, with 15 bases between the two ends. Germline V gene lookup returns CDR1 SGHAT and CDR2 FQNNGV. There are 15 residues in the CDR3. In nucleotides, the CDR3 is TGTGCCAGCAGCTTAGGTGGGAGGCCCCTCGATGAGCAGTTCTTC. Protein sequence: CASSLGGRPLDEQFF.

This clone ranks as large. The chain employs TRBV28 and TRBJ2-7; TRBD1 matches at 7 bases. The germline gives CDR1 MDHEN, CDR2 SYDVKM. The CDR3 is made up of 13 amino acids. V was clipped by 5 bases and J by 6 bases; unmatched bases: 7. Here the CDR3 DNA reads TGTGCCAGCAGTACCTTAACAGGGGCCGAGCAGTACTTC. Its translation is CASSTLTGAEQYF.

The count of this clone is one. The chain links TRBV18 to TRBJ2-2, with 7 bases fitting TRBD2. V gave up 0 bases and J gave up 3 bases; unmatched junction bases: 13. Germline V gene data show CDR1 as KGHSH and CDR2 as LQKENI. The length of the CDR3 is 19 residues. CDR3 protein: CASSPPFSRGDWDTGELFF. CDR3 bases: TGTGCCAGCTCACCACCGTTCTCTCGGGGGGACTGGGACACCGGGGAGCTGTTTTTT.

The V call is TRBV27, the J call TRBJ2-7; 9 nucleotides match TRBD1. The V and J ends lost 3 bases and 8 bases, in that order; junction bases with no gene match: 11. The CDR3 length is 15 residues. CDR1 and CDR2 from the germline V gene are MNHEY and SMNVEV (reference sequence). The DNA for the CDR3 is TGTGCCAGCAGTTTGGGGCCGGGACAGGGATTTAAGCAGTACTTC. Amino acid sequence: CASSLGPGQGFKQYF.

This clone showed up just once. The V gene is TRBV30, the J gene TRBJ1-4; 7 bases line up with TRBD1. Trimming took 7 bases from V and 4 from J; bases not matched to a gene: 3. The CDR3 extends over 12 amino acids. The V gene's germline CDR1 is GTSNPN and CDR2 SVGIG (reference sequence). The CDR3 protein is CALQGRNEKLFF. CDR3 bases: TGTGCCTTACAGGGGCGTAATGAAAAACTGTTTTTT. The full variable domain, its missing parts supplied by reference TRBV30 and TRBJ1-4, is SQTIHQWPATLVQPVGSPLSLECTVEGTSNPNLYWYRQAAGRGLQLLFYSVGIGQISSEVPQNLSASRPQDRQFILSSKKLLLSDSGFYLCALQGRNEKLFFGSGTQLSVL.

The chain couples TRBV5-1 to TRBJ2-7; TRBD2 might be the D (5 bases). There are 15 residues in the CDR3. The V end lost 0 bases, the J end lost 5 bases, and 15 bases lay between the germline ends. CDR1 is SGHRS and CDR2 is YFSETQ in the germline V gene. The CDR3 protein is CASSLASSGSDEQYF. The CDR3 DNA reads as TGCGCCAGCAGCTTGGCGTCATCGGGAAGCGACGAGCAGTACTTC.

The chain combines TRBV9 with TRBJ2-7; 9 bases align to TRBD2. This CDR3 is 14 amino acids long. Unmatched junction bases numbered 2, after V lost 3 bases and J lost 1 base. Germline V CDR1 and CDR2: SGDLS, YYNGEE. The CDR3 DNA sequence: TGTGCCAGCAGCGCGACTAGCGGATCCTACGAGCAGTACTTC. Translation: CASSATSGSYEQYF.

V is TRBV29-1 and J is TRBJ2-1; D could derive from TRBD1 or TRBD2 (6 bases each). Germline values: CDR1 SQVTM, CDR2 ANQGSEA. The CDR3 contains 15 residues. V was cut by 7 bases and J by 1 base, with 17 bases left in between. As DNA, the CDR3 is TGCAGCGACACCAAAGGGGGGAGTTCCTACAATGAGCAGTTCTTC. It specifies CSDTKGGSSYNEQFF.

The chain combines TRBV7-9 with TRBJ1-4; no clear D. Trimming cost V 5 bases and J 2 bases, with 9 bases left between them. Germline CDR1 is SEHNR and CDR2 is FQNEAQ (reference sequence). The CDR3 covers 14 residues. In nucleotides, the CDR3 is TGTGCCAGCAGCCAAGGCAGCACTAATGAAAAACTGTTTTTT. Amino acids: CASSQGSTNEKLFF.

The chain is built from TRBV5-4 and TRBJ2-3; 9 bases agree with TRBD2. CDR3 length: 17 residues. With 2 bases clipped from V and 4 bases from J, the junction kept 11 bases outside the gene matches. Looked up from germline, CDR1 is SGHNT and CDR2 is YYREEE (reference sequence). The CDR3 sequence is CASSLIPAGGQADTQYF. The CDR3 DNA follows: TGTGCCAGCAGCTTAATCCCGGCGGGGGGGCAGGCAGATACGCAGTATTTT.

V and J are TRBV5-3 and TRBJ1-6; D call uncertain. TRBV5-3 is an ORF for which the function is uncertain. The V end was cut by 3 bases, the J end by 10 bases, with 8 bases between. CDR3 length: 12 amino acids. The CDR3 nucleotides are TGTGCCAGAAGCTCACGGGTCTCACCCCTCCACTTT. Translation: CARSSRVSPLHF.

DNA for the CDR3: TGTGCCAGCAGCTCGCCGGGACCGTTACTTTACGAGCAGTACTTC. Its translation is CASSSPGPLLYEQYF. The chain is built from TRBV7-9 and TRBJ2-7; either TRBD1 or TRBD2 may supply D (5 bases each). V was shortened by 4 bases and J by 4 bases, with 17 bases between the two germline ends. Germline lookup yields CDR1 SEHNR and CDR2 FQNEAQ (reference sequence). The CDR3 sequence is 15 residues long.

The chain uses TRBV20-1 and TRBJ1-2; D remains ambiguous. Germline CDR1 and CDR2: DFQATT and SNEGSKA (reference sequence). The V end lost 6 bases, the J end lost 6 bases, and 11 bases lay between the germline ends. This CDR3 comprises 11 residues. CDR3 sequence: CSAEDMDGYTF. For the CDR3, the DNA is TGCAGTGCGGAAGACATGGATGGCTACACCTTC.

A few counts support this clone. The chain employs TRBV10-2 and TRBJ1-3; D is unresolved. Deletions cut 8 bases from V and 0 bases from J, with 8 bases between. Germline assignment: CDR1 WSHSY and CDR2 SAAADI. This CDR3 is built from 13 residues. The CDR3 region is CASRGSSGNTIYF. The CDR3 nucleotides are TGCGCCAGCCGCGGTTCCTCTGGAAACACCATATATTTT.

This clone was detected only once. CDR3 in amino acids: CASAAWIGGDTQYF. The CDR3 DNA follows: TGTGCCAGCGCGGCCTGGATTGGGGGGGATACGCAGTATTTT. The V call is TRBV27, the J call TRBJ2-3, with D perhaps matching TRBD2 (6 bases). This CDR3 has 14 residues. V lost 8 bases, J lost 6 bases, and 18 bases lay in between. Looked up from germline, CDR1 is MNHEY and CDR2 is SMNVEV (reference sequence).

The chain is built from TRBV5-1 and TRBJ1-5; D gene uncertain. This CDR3 spans 15 amino acids. Trimming took 5 bases from V and 4 from J, leaving 16 bases between them. The germline V gene encodes CDR1 SGHRS and CDR2 YFSETQ. The CDR3 loop reads CASRAGIVKNQPQHF. CDR3 DNA: TGCGCCAGCAGGGCTGGGATTGTGAAGAATCAGCCCCAGCATTTT.

Here the CDR3 reads CASSLAGAVGPYGYTF. The CDR3 region has the DNA TGTGCCAGCAGCTTAGCGGGGGCCGTGGGGCCCTATGGCTACACCTTC. The rearrangement uses TRBV7-2 and TRBJ1-2, with D possibly matching TRBD1 (6 bases). This CDR3 is built from 16 residues. Germline-derived CDR1 and CDR2 are SGHTA and FQGNSA. V was cut by 0 bases and J by 4 bases, with 15 bases left in between.

V gene TRBV19 combines with J gene TRBJ2-7; TRBD1 matches at 10 bases. The V gene end was trimmed by 5 bases and the J gene end by 2 bases; junction bases not matched to a gene: 6. Germline V gives CDR1 LNHDA, CDR2 SQIVND (reference sequence). CDR3 length: 15 amino acids. CDR3 sequence: CASSAGQGVTYEQYF. In nucleotides, the CDR3 is TGTGCCAGTAGTGCAGGACAGGGGGTGACCTACGAGCAGTACTTC.

The V and J genes are TRBV30 and TRBJ2-5, with D unclear. This CDR3 contains 13 residues. Germline CDR1 is GTSNPN and CDR2 is SVGIG (reference sequence). V shed 0 bases and J shed 11 bases, with 16 bases lying between them. This CDR3 is CAWSVRKGQGQYF. In DNA form, the CDR3 reads TGTGCCTGGAGTGTACGTAAGGGCCAAGGGCAGTACTTC.

The chain uses TRBV11-2 and TRBJ2-7, with a weak D call TRBD2 (6 bases). There are 13 residues in the CDR3. Looked up from germline, CDR1 is SGHAT and CDR2 is FQNNGV. V was trimmed by 0 bases and J by 4 bases, leaving 7 bases between them. The CDR3 is CASSLERGYEQYF. The CDR3 region has the DNA TGTGCCAGCAGCTTAGAACGGGGGTACGAGCAGTACTTC. Variable domain in full (rest from reference TRBV11-2 and TRBJ2-7): EAGVAQSPRYKIIEKRQSVAFWCNPISGHATLYWYQQILGQGPKLLIQFQNNGVVDDSQLPKDRFSAERLKGVDSTLKIQPAKLEDSAVYLCASSLERGYEQYFGPGTRLTVT.